What follows describes a single T cell receptor (beta chain). This clone was seen only a few times. Its antigen is not yet known. Nothing much larger sits one base from this clone, and base qualities are not available. The identical CDR3 is also encoded by other nucleotide sequences in the sample. This entry comes from a study of beta chain features in type 1 diabetes (dated by TCRdb to the late 2010s). For the study in its entirety: No differences in mean age, gender distribution, total cell number or subset yield were found between patients and healthy donors. A total of 85 million to 140 million sorted cells were examined across all samples, and a strong correlation was observed between cell number per subset and RNA yield. In the study, TCRB repertoires of sorted circulating CD4+ T cell subsets from recently diagnosed type 1 diabetes patients were compared with those of matched healthy donors. Whereas all 30 or so donors provided naive and central memory subsets, regulatory and stem cell-like memory subsets were isolated from just 8 patients and roughly 8 healthy donors. General conclusions and limits of the study: Because the HLA sub-analyses included only small numbers of individuals, any influence of HLA type on TCRB rearrangement was left unresolved. Shorter templates might have been favored by PCR, but patient and control samples were amplified and corrected together, so both groups would have been affected equally by any skew. The naive, central memory and regulatory TCRB repertoires appeared to resemble one another more closely among patients than among healthy donors. In all four CD4+ subsets, TCRB CDR3 length was moderately but significantly shorter in type 1 diabetes patients. Because cDNA was sequenced instead of genomic DNA, activated cells with high expression could be over-represented, although the groups did not differ in activation or CD3 levels. At VDJ recombination sites, type 1 diabetes patients had fewer insertions and more deleted nucleotides, which implies abnormalities in thymic rearrangement.

Each donor gave one peripheral blood draw, averaging roughly 100 mL, which was collected into heparinised tubes. Using a panel that included CD45RO, CCR7, CD25, CD127, CD95 and CD27, naive, central memory, regulatory and stem cell-like memory CD4+ T cells were sorted on a BD FACSAria II. Purity was above 95% for every sorted population. PBMCs were isolated right away by Lymphoprep density gradient centrifugation and were stained directly, without culture. Samples were stained and sorted in pairs, with one healthy donor and one patient per experiment, so that batch effects were minimized. The CDR3 has 13 amino acids, counting the end cysteine and phenylalanine. The entry retains the CDR3 DNA only, 39 bases that are in frame from base 1. CDR1 and CDR2 were assigned from the germline V gene as SNHLY and FYNNEI. The junction shows trimming of 6 bases on V and 2 bases on J, plus 10 bases between the germline ends.

The entire amount of isolated RNA was reverse transcribed using the High Capacity cDNA Reverse Transcription Kit, so the sequenced TCRB transcripts were expressed ones. Deep immunoSEQ sequencing was applied to naive, central memory and regulatory T cell samples, giving an average of roughly 3.6 million total reads per sample. After sorted cells were lysed in RLT buffer, RNA was extracted with DNase-treated RNeasy Micro or Mini kits, with the choice depending on cell number. To prevent cross-contamination, every cell subset was processed on its own, while patient and healthy donor samples were processed together. The immunoSEQ multiplex PCR was used to amplify TCRB sequences from cDNA, yielding 87-bp fragments that span the CDR3 region. The amplicons were sequenced using the Illumina HiSeq platform. The paper's processing steps were these. PCR bias was computationally corrected using synthetic template baselines, reads within Hamming distance 2 were collapsed, and singletons that could not be merged were discarded. Reads were aligned to IMGT to assign V, D and J genes, CDR3 length, and insertions or deletions at six rearrangement sites. Within each subset, clonotype counts were normalized to the number of sorted cells before true diversity and Gini coefficients were calculated with the tcR R package. The overlap coefficient, calculated on TCRB nucleotide sequences, was used to quantify repertoire sharing. Out-of-frame TCRB sequences from naive cells were analyzed as a proxy for the pre-selection repertoire. In its TCRdb copy, this immuneACCESS table keeps in-frame sequences only and misses some clones. Where compared with another copy, unresolved V genes explain less than half of these, and the others have no known cause. V and J calls and clone size are as listed in that table; D and trimming were resolved from the DNA. In this sample the table shows over 600,000 clones, around 12% of which occur a single time. The top ten hold approximately 0.11% of the sample.

Input material: naive CD4+ T cells from blood. The sample's cell subset or site, from its label and the paper: true naive CD4+ T cells. This clonotype was sampled from a man aged 25 to 40 with type 1 diabetes. The V and J genes are TRBV2 and TRBJ1-1, with a weak D call of TRBD1 (6 bases match). The CDR3 in this case is CASSLTGNTEAFF. The DNA is TGTGCCAGCAGCCTGACAGGCAACACTGAAGCTTTCTTT.